The clone carrying this T cell receptor beta chain was counted a single time. The antigen is unknown. Using immunoSEQ multiplex PCR, the repertoire was profiled, and TCRdb retains in-frame clones only, with some absent. This table has some 2,500,000 clones, less than 95% appearing once. Germline CDR1 reads MDHEN; CDR2 reads SYDVKM. The length of the CDR3 is 14 residues. Trimming took off 5 bases at V and 0 bases at J, with 10 bases between the two ends. This sample was included in a study of shared clonotypes between healthy human individuals. Study background: Each donor's CD8 memory used one plate, CD8 naive two, each CD4 subset three. Whole-study results and caveats: Unshared clonotypes carried lower generation probabilities than those common to all four donors. When naive CD4 clonotypes were compared across several donors, around 5% were shared.

The sequenced sample consisted of naive CD4+ T cells from PBMCs. Described subset: CD45RA+ positively selected. This receptor was identified in a man aged 18 to 29 in good health. Some clones in this sample may be carry-over from other donors' samples. This rearrangement joins TRBV28 to TRBJ1-1; D gene ambiguous. CDR3: CASSVNGLNTEAFF. The CDR3 region has the DNA TGTGCCAGCAGTGTCAACGGACTGAACACTGAAGCTTTCTTT.